A selection of T cell receptor beta chains follows, all from one sample in a study of control samples from healthy donors and cancer patients. Sequenced by immunoSEQ multiplex PCR; TCRdb stores in-frame clones only, minus some. The sample lists around 100,000 clones; approximately 86% were seen once. Sequenced material: blood. These receptors came from a man younger than 40 in good health. Each CDR3 is given with its conserved first and last residue. D genes are given only for firm matches. Clone size is shown for a subset of rows, as once, few, many or a class of expanded clone.

NA,NA,TRBV21-1,TRBJ2-1,TGTGCCAGCAGCAAAGACCAGCGGGTAAACAATGAGCAGTTCTTC,CASSKDQRVNNEQFF
NA,NA,TRBV19,TRBJ2-7,TGTGCCAGTAGTGGAACGACTGGACTCGAGCAGTACTTC,CASSGTTGLEQYF
NA,TRBD1,TRBV28,TRBJ1-5,TGTGCCAGCAGCCCCTTTGGCCCCCGCAGGGGGTATGTCAATCAGCCCCAGCATTTT,CASSPFGPRRGYVNQPQHF
NA,NA,TRBV11-2,TRBJ2-5,TGTGCCAGCAGCCCCCATGTACAAGAGACCCAGTACTTC,CASSPHVQETQYF
NA,NA,TRBV27,TRBJ2-3,TGTGCCAGCAGTTTATCCCCATTTATTCCCCTCGAGGACACAGATACGCAGTATTTT,CASSLSPFIPLEDTDTQYF
once,NA,TRBV28,TRBJ2-7,TGTGCCAGCAGTTTTAGGGGCGAGCAGTACTTC,CASSFRGEQYF
NA,TRBD1,TRBV19,TRBJ1-2,TGTGCCAGTAGACCGAACAGGGGTAACTATGGCTACACCTTC,CASRPNRGNYGYTF
NA,NA,TRBV12-5,TRBJ1-3,TGTGCTAGTGGTTTGGCAAGCTCTGGAAACACCATATATTTT,CASGLASSGNTIYF
NA,NA,TRBV6-2/TRBV6-3,TRBJ2-2,TGTGCCAGCAGTTACAATAGGATTCTAGCGCCGAACACCGGGGAGCTGTTTTTT,CASSYNRILAPNTGELFF
NA,TRBD2,TRBV6-5,TRBJ2-5,TGTGCCAGCAGTTCCCTGGGACTAGCGGTCCAAGAGACCCAGTACTTC,CASSSLGLAVQETQYF
NA,TRBD1,TRBV29-1,TRBJ2-7,TGCAGCGCAAGAACAGGGGGAGAGCAGTACTTC,CSARTGGEQYF
NA,NA,TRBV7-3,TRBJ2-2,TGTGCCAGCAGCTTAACGGGGTTTGGCGCTAGCACCGGGGAGCTGTTTTTT,CASSLTGFGASTGELFF
NA,NA,TRBV7-8,TRBJ2-1,TGTGCCAGCAGCTTAGCGAAGTCTCGCTCCTACAATGAGCAGTTCTTC,CASSLAKSRSYNEQFF
NA,TRBD1,TRBV18,TRBJ2-1,TGTGCCAGCTCACCACCTACGGGACAGGGGATTGACAATGAGCAGTTCTTC,CASSPPTGQGIDNEQFF
NA,NA,TRBV6-1,TRBJ2-1,TGTGCCAGCAGTGACCCCTTACTTCAGTTCTTC,CASSDPLLQFF